This TCR beta chain was observed in a study of blood T cells in healthy people across ages (dated by TCRdb to between 2014 and 2017). Regarding the study in general: Template switching captured roughly one uniquely barcoded TCR beta cDNA molecule per two T cells in model experiments. Age-related changes in TCR beta repertoire diversity were measured in the study by deep sequencing normalized with unique cDNA molecular identifiers. Two additional independent replicas of 1 million unique cDNA reads from the same blood draw were analyzed for two donors (one aged 18 to 30 and one aged 80 or older). Four age groups were formed from the donors: young (average approximately 15 years), middle-aged (approximately 39), aged (approximately 60) and long-lived (less than 85). To avoid experimental bias, donors of different ages were spread randomly across the sequencing lanes. Broad study findings and their caveats: Estimates of total diversity based on one million sequenced T cells were regarded as lower bounds and as underestimates. Compared with the aged group, the long-lived group had more naive CD4+ T cells, fewer expanded clones and increased TCR diversity, suggesting age selection. Bulk unsorted PBMC profiling prevented conclusive comparison of naive and antigen-experienced compartments. The percentage of naive T cells measured by flow cytometry correlated strongly with observed TCR beta diversity. Observed TCR beta diversity per million T cells fell roughly linearly with age, and a significant reduction was already apparent by age about 36. Because donor CMV infection status was unknown, age-related changes in expanded clonotypes were potentially confounded.

From its cysteine to its phenylalanine, the CDR3 spans 14 amino acids. Only the CDR3 DNA stays, 42 bases, in frame from base 1. Via the germline V gene, CDR1 is SGDLS and CDR2 YYNGEE. The junction carries 9 bases between V and J, which are trimmed by 4 bases and 0 bases respectively. This clonotype was seen only a few times. Its antigen is not yet known. No much larger clone is present one base from it, and per-base qualities are unavailable. The roughly 39 donors, aged 6 to 90 years, were systemically healthy Caucasian individuals from Russia. About 9.1 milliliters of peripheral blood were collected from each donor into EDTA-treated Vacutainer tubes. Ficoll-Paque density-gradient centrifugation was used to isolate PBMCs, with at least 7 million per sample. Trizol reagent was used to extract total RNA from the PBMCs, yielding at least 5 micrograms per sample. The percentages of naive CD45RAhigh/CD27high T cells were determined by flow cytometry on a PBMC aliquot from every donor.

Libraries were prepared through 5' RACE. The run used an Illumina HiSeq 2500. A second PCR of about 6 to 12 cycles was run with a J-beta primer mix and a sample-barcoded 5' primer. Each TCR beta cDNA molecule received a unique molecular identifier from a template-switch 5' adaptor carrying 12 random nucleotides. At least 3 million CDR3-containing paired-end reads were obtained from each sample. The Mint cDNA synthesis kit, primed by a TRBC-specific oligonucleotide, was used to synthesize first-strand cDNA from all RNA. After uracil-DNA glycosylase treatment, a first 18-cycle PCR used universal primers M1SS and BC2_uni_R on all cDNA. On the authors' methods: Each sample was normalized by randomly selecting 1 million high-quality reads, each carrying a distinct molecular identifier. Instead of being binned into consensus sequences, reads with shared molecular identifiers were discarded. MiTCR, run with a Q25 quality threshold and the strictest error-elimination algorithm, handled CDR3 identification, clonotype clustering and error correction. A nonparametric unseen species model using Euler transformation provided a lower-bound estimate of total TCR beta diversity. TCRdb itself trimmed the public reads at Q25 with fastp, ran MiXCR and retained productive beta chains. For every CDR3 protein sequence, its rows merge into one entry that carries the most common genes and DNA. The authors' filters were not applied to this entry. Within this sample are roughly 2 million distinct CDR3 sequences, with 49% of them counted one time only. Around 2.1% of the sample belongs to the ten largest clones.

This chain joins TRBV9 to TRBJ2-3, with an unclear D gene assignment. This TCR was recovered from a woman aged 40 to 49 in good health. Sequencing input: blood. The DNA reads TGTGCCAGCAGCACCGCCCTAAGCACAGATACGCAGTATTTT. Its coded protein is CASSTALSTDTQYF. The variable domain in full, with residues beyond the CDR3 obtained from the reference TRBV9 and TRBJ2-3 genes, is DSGVTQTPKHLITATGQRVTLRCSPRSGDLSVYWYQQSLDQGLQFLIQYYNGEERAKGNILERFSAQQFPDLHSELNLSSLELGDSALYFCASSTALSTDTQYFGPGTRLTVL.